The 32 T cell receptor beta chains in this list originate from one sample, sequenced in a study of control samples from healthy donors and cancer patients. The table came from immunoSEQ multiplex PCR; TCRdb's copy has only in-frame clones and leaves some out. The table lists about 150,000 clones, roughly nine tenths of them singletons. The sequenced sample consisted of blood. Source of these receptors: a woman aged 25 to 45 in good health.

The chain links TRBV9 to TRBJ2-7; D possibly matches TRBD1 or TRBD2 (5 bases each). The CDR3 length is 15 residues. The germline V gene encodes CDR1 SGDLS and CDR2 YYNGEE. V was trimmed by 3 bases and J by 4 bases, leaving 17 bases between them. The CDR3 DNA follows: TGTGCCAGCAGCGAGCATCCCGGGACGGCGTACGAGCAGTACTTC. Its translation is CASSEHPGTAYEQYF. Using reference TRBV9 and TRBJ2-7 for the parts outside the CDR3, the full variable domain is DSGVTQTPKHLITATGQRVTLRCSPRSGDLSVYWYQQSLDQGLQFLIQYYNGEERAKGNILERFSAQQFPDLHSELNLSSLELGDSALYFCASSEHPGTAYEQYFGPGTRLTVT.

The chain carries TRBV28 and TRBJ2-2, with D uncertain. Looked up from germline, CDR1 is MDHEN and CDR2 is SYDVKM. Trimming removed 8 bases from V and 2 bases from J, with 12 bases in between. CDR3 size: 14 residues. The CDR3 DNA follows: TGTGCCAGCCTCGAGAGTTTAAACACCGGGGAGCTGTTTTTT. Amino acid sequence: CASLESLNTGELFF.

The chain couples TRBV10-2 to TRBJ2-7, with 11 bases matching TRBD2. This CDR3 has 18 amino acids. With 2 bases clipped from V and 2 bases from J, the junction kept 11 bases outside the gene matches. CDR1 is WSHSY, CDR2 SAAADI, per germline. The CDR3 spells CASSEPGTSGSIAYEQYF. The CDR3 DNA reads TGCGCCAGCAGTGAGCCCGGGACTAGCGGCTCAATCGCCTACGAGCAGTACTTC.

This rearrangement joins TRBV28 to TRBJ1-1; D remains ambiguous. The V gene's germline CDR1 is MDHEN and CDR2 SYDVKM. The CDR3 has 11 residues. Between the trimmed V and J ends, which lost 3 bases and 3 bases, there was a span of 2 bases. CDR3 region: CASSFHTEAFF. In DNA, the CDR3 is TGTGCCAGCAGTTTTCACACTGAAGCTTTCTTT.

V and J are TRBV2 and TRBJ1-4; 7 bases are shared with TRBD1. The germline CDR1 and CDR2 sequences are SNHLY and FYNNEI. The CDR3 loop spans 14 amino acids. J lost 10 bases, V lost 6 bases, and 11 bases had no gene match. This CDR3 reads CASSPGTANVKLFF. The CDR3 DNA reads TGTGCCAGCAGCCCCGGGACAGCCAACGTAAAACTGTTTTTT.

This clone was seen a handful of times. CDR3 loop: CASSLSGTKSYNEQFF. The CDR3 nucleotides read TGTGCCAGCAGCTTATCGGGGACAAAGTCCTACAATGAGCAGTTCTTC. The chain employs TRBV7-9 and TRBJ2-1; possibly TRBD1 for D (6 bases). Trimming took 2 bases from V and 1 from J, leaving 12 bases between them. The CDR3 length is 16 residues. The germline gives CDR1 SEHNR, CDR2 FQNEAQ (reference sequence).

The chain couples TRBV7-9 to TRBJ2-2; a weak D match, TRBD2 (6 bases). The germline V gene encodes CDR1 SEHNR and CDR2 FQNEAQ (reference sequence). CDR3 size: 14 residues. Trimming took 5 bases from V and 6 from J, leaving 13 bases between them. This CDR3 is CASSAALAAGELFF. The CDR3 nucleotides read TGTGCCAGCAGCGCCGCTTTAGCGGCCGGGGAGCTGTTTTTT.

In regard to this clone: In the same sample, other DNA sequences code for this CDR3. The V and J genes are TRBV4-1 and TRBJ2-3; D is possibly TRBD1 (5 bases). From germline, CDR1 is MGHRA and CDR2 YSYEKL. The CDR3 spans 15 residues. Deletions cut 0 bases from V and 2 bases from J, with 9 bases between. The DNA of the CDR3 is TGCGCCAGCAGCCAAGAGCCAGGGCTCACAGATACGCAGTATTTT. It encodes CASSQEPGLTDTQYF.

This chain connects TRBV15 to TRBJ1-5, with D maybe TRBD1 (5 bases). Trimming left V 3 bases short and J 2 bases short, with 17 bases between. In germline, CDR1 is LNHNV, CDR2 YYDKDF (reference sequence). The CDR3 spans 17 residues. CDR3 DNA sequence: TGTGCCACCAGCAGGATCAGGGCCACGGGGGGCAATCAGCCCCAGCATTTT. Protein product: CATSRIRATGGNQPQHF.

This chain joins TRBV19 and TRBJ2-7; D is perhaps TRBD2 (6 bases). The germline gives CDR1 LNHDA, CDR2 SQIVND (reference sequence). This CDR3 is built from 13 residues. V lost 7 bases and J 2 bases, leaving 12 bases between the germline ends. The CDR3 sequence is CASNEGGAYEQYF. Written as DNA, the CDR3 is TGTGCCAGTAACGAGGGAGGAGCCTACGAGCAGTACTTC.

The chain uses TRBV14 and TRBJ2-2, with 7 bases matching TRBD2. Trimming cost V 2 bases and J 5 bases; bases outside gene matches: 2. In germline, CDR1 is SGHDN, CDR2 FVKESK. This CDR3 has 14 amino acids. CDR3 protein: CASSQLAVTGELFF. CDR3 in DNA: TGTGCCAGCAGCCAACTAGCGGTGACCGGGGAGCTGTTTTTT.

A single count supports this clone. The V gene is TRBV27, the J gene TRBJ2-2; 7 bases map to TRBD2. The germline gives CDR1 MNHEY, CDR2 SMNVEV (reference sequence). V was pared by 6 bases and J by 5 bases, with 15 bases of the junction left unmatched. This CDR3 has 17 amino acids. The CDR3 here is CASSLSGAGTWTGELFF. Written as DNA, the CDR3 is TGTGCCAGCAGCTTGAGCGGGGCCGGAACTTGGACCGGGGAGCTGTTTTTT.

This rearrangement joins TRBV28 to TRBJ1-6; D remains unclear. CDR3 size: 12 residues. Per the germline V gene, CDR1 is MDHEN and CDR2 is SYDVKM. V lost 4 bases and J lost 9, with 7 bases in between. In DNA, the CDR3 is TGTGCCAGCAGTTCGAGCCGTTCACCCCTCCACTTT. Its translation: CASSSSRSPLHF.

On this clone: This sample includes further DNA sequences coding for the same CDR3. V usage is TRBV3-1 (or the pseudogene TRBV3-2) and J usage is TRBJ1-2, with D tentatively TRBD1 (5 bases). The CDR3 has 14 residues. Germline V gene data show CDR1 as LGHDT and CDR2 as YNNKEL (reference sequence). Trimming left V 6 bases short and J 7 bases short, with 18 bases between. CDR3: CASRPITGGGGYTF. CDR3 bases: TGTGCCAGCAGGCCTATAACGGGGGGGGGTGGCTACACCTTC.

The chain is built from TRBV11-2 and TRBJ2-7; no clear D. V lost 5 bases and J 9 bases, leaving 20 bases between the germline ends. CDR3 length equals 14 residues. Germline V gene data show CDR1 as SGHAT and CDR2 as FQNNGV. This chain's CDR3 is CASSPEAGTYVQYF. The CDR3 bases are TGTGCCAGCAGCCCAGAGGCTGGAACTTATGTGCAGTACTTC.

The chain carries TRBV15 and TRBJ2-1; maybe TRBD1 (6 bases). There are 13 residues in the CDR3. Per the germline V gene, CDR1 is LNHNV and CDR2 is YYDKDF (reference sequence). Trimming cost V 3 bases and J 10 bases, with 13 bases left between them. The CDR3 DNA sequence: TGTGCCACCAGCAGGAGTGGGGGCGTCGAGCAGTTCTTC. It yields the protein CATSRSGGVEQFF.

The chain couples TRBV27 to TRBJ1-2; 10 bases align to TRBD1. Looked up from germline, CDR1 is MNHEY and CDR2 is SMNVEV (reference sequence). This CDR3 has 14 amino acids. The V segment lost 3 bases and the J segment 3 bases; nucleotides outside the gene matches: 1. The CDR3 reads CASSFGTGDYGYTF. The CDR3 coding sequence is TGTGCCAGCAGTTTTGGGACAGGGGACTATGGCTACACCTTC.

V gene TRBV6-5 combines with J gene TRBJ2-5, with 11 bases identical to TRBD2. V was clipped by 10 bases and J by 1 base; unmatched bases: 5. Germline V CDR1 and CDR2: MNHEY, SVGAGI. The CDR3 has 14 amino acids. DNA for the CDR3: TGTGCCACCTTAGCGGGAGGGATCCAAGAGACCCAGTACTTC. It yields the protein CATLAGGIQETQYF.

CDR3 amino acids: CASTPAGGPREGLGNEQFF. The CDR3 bases are TGTGCCAGCACCCCGGCAGGGGGCCCGCGGGAGGGCCTTGGGAATGAGCAGTTCTTC. This rearrangement joins TRBV28 to TRBJ2-1, with D possibly TRBD2 on 9 matching bases. CDR1 and CDR2 (germline): MDHEN, SYDVKM. This CDR3 is built from 19 residues. The V end was cut by 7 bases, the J end by 7 bases, with 32 bases between.

A single count supports this clone. The chain recombines TRBV2 with TRBJ1-1; 8 positions match TRBD1. Germline V gene lookup returns CDR1 SNHLY and CDR2 FYNNEI. CDR3 length: 14 residues. V gave up 6 bases and J gave up 4 bases; unmatched junction bases: 7. The CDR3 sequence: CASSPGGGSTEAFF. The CDR3 DNA sequence: TGTGCCAGCAGCCCAGGGGGCGGTAGCACTGAAGCTTTCTTT. The variable domain in full, completed from reference TRBV2 and TRBJ1-1, reads EPEVTQTPSHQVTQMGQEVILRCVPISNHLYFYWYRQILGQKVEFLVSFYNNEISEKSEIFDDQFSVERPDGSNFTLKIRSTKLEDSAMYFCASSPGGGSTEAFFGQGTRLTVV.

The chain links TRBV6-6 to TRBJ1-1, with a tentative D call TRBD1 (6 bases). Deletions cut 7 bases from V and 0 bases from J, with 18 bases between. Looked up from germline, CDR1 is MNHNY and CDR2 is SVGAGI (reference sequence). This CDR3 is 16 amino acids long. CDR3 sequence: CASTRDTLIMNTEAFF. CDR3 nucleotides: TGTGCCAGCACCCGGGACACCTTAATCATGAACACTGAAGCTTTCTTT.

The gene calls are TRBV6-5 and TRBJ1-5; 7 positions match TRBD1. After removal of 4 bases from V and 1 base from J, the junction contained 7 bases not matched to a gene. There are 16 residues in the CDR3. Germline loops: CDR1 MNHEY, CDR2 SVGAGI. The CDR3 nucleotides read TGTGCCAGCAGTTCGAGCTCGACAGGGAGCAATCAGCCCCAGCATTTT. It translates to CASSSSSTGSNQPQHF.

This clone was seen a handful of times. The chain is built from TRBV28 and TRBJ2-1; tentative D call: TRBD2 (6 bases). Between the trimmed V and J ends, which lost 5 bases and 0 bases, there was a span of 20 bases. The CDR3 spans 18 residues. The germline CDR1 and CDR2 sequences are MDHEN and SYDVKM. The CDR3 sequence: CASSPWEIRDSSYNEQFF. The CDR3 DNA reads as TGTGCCAGCAGTCCCTGGGAGATCCGGGACTCCTCCTACAATGAGCAGTTCTTC.

This clone has only one observation. The rearrangement joins TRBV29-1 to TRBJ1-2, with 7 bases identical to TRBD1. CDR1 is SQVTM, CDR2 ANQGSEA, per germline. CDR3 length equals 12 residues. Trimming at V came to 5 bases and at J to 4 bases, leaving 4 bases not matched to a gene. In DNA, the CDR3 is TGCAGCGTTAATCGACAGGGCTATGGCTACACCTTC. This translates into CSVNRQGYGYTF.

This rearrangement joins TRBV19 to TRBJ1-3; D is unresolved. The ends were cut back, 5 bases at V and 0 bases at J, with 8 bases in the middle. CDR3 length: 14 residues. Germline CDR1 is LNHDA and CDR2 is SQIVND (reference sequence). In DNA, the CDR3 is TGTGCCAGTAGTTTAGGCCTCTCTGGAAACACCATATATTTT. Protein sequence: CASSLGLSGNTIYF. Looking up the rest from reference TRBV19 and TRBJ1-3 gives the full variable domain: DGGITQSPKYLFRKEGQNVTLSCEQNLNHDAMYWYRQDPGQGLRLIYYSQIVNDFQKGDIAEGYSVSREKKESFPLTVTSAQKNPTAFYLCASSLGLSGNTIYFGEGSWLTVV.

The chain employs TRBV5-1 and TRBJ2-5; D might be TRBD1 or TRBD2, each matching 5 bases. V was clipped by 4 bases and J by 4 bases, with 11 bases between them. CDR1 is SGHRS, CDR2 YFSETQ, per germline. The CDR3 has 13 amino acids. DNA for the CDR3: TGCGCCAGCAGCGTGGGACGGGGAGAGACCCAGTACTTC. The encoded protein is CASSVGRGETQYF.

V gene TRBV7-2 combines with J gene TRBJ2-3, with a possible D match to TRBD2 (6 bases). The CDR3 consists of 17 residues. Trimming took off 4 bases at V and 4 bases at J, with 21 bases between the two ends. CDR1 SGHTA and CDR2 FQGNSA come from the germline V gene. DNA of the CDR3: TGTGCCAGCAGCTCGAGGTCTCGGCTAGCGATTGCAGATACGCAGTATTTT. The encoded protein is CASSSRSRLAIADTQYF.

This chain uses TRBV28 with TRBJ2-3, with 13 bases that match TRBD2. CDR3 length: 16 residues. Germline loops: CDR1 MDHEN, CDR2 SYDVKM. V lost 5 bases, J lost 6 bases, and 8 bases stayed unmatched. The CDR3 loop reads CASSAGLAGTRDTQYF. CDR3 DNA sequence: TGTGCCAGCAGTGCGGGACTAGCGGGAACTCGGGATACGCAGTATTTT.

The chain carries TRBV5-1 and TRBJ1-1, with D possibly TRBD1 on 6 matching bases. Germline V gene lookup returns CDR1 SGHRS and CDR2 YFSETQ. CDR3 size: 15 residues. V lost 0 bases, J lost 0 bases, and 9 bases lay in between. The CDR3, as DNA: TGCGCCAGCAGCTTGGAACAGGGTATGAACACTGAAGCTTTCTTT. Its protein product is CASSLEQGMNTEAFF.

The chain has TRBV30 and TRBJ2-7; TRBD2 aligns across 7 bases. The germline V gene encodes CDR1 GTSNPN and CDR2 SVGIG (reference sequence). V trimming: 1 base; J trimming: 6 bases; junction bases outside the gene matches: 3. This CDR3 is built from 12 residues. CDR3 region: CAWSGLAAEQYF. The DNA of the CDR3 is TGTGCCTGGAGTGGACTAGCTGCCGAGCAGTACTTC.

This clone was counted a few times. V usage is TRBV10-3 and J usage is TRBJ2-1; TRBD1 might be the D (7 bases). The CDR3 is 15 residues long. Trimming cost V 4 bases and J 5 bases, with 15 bases left between them. Germline V gene data show CDR1 as ENHRY and CDR2 as SYGVKD. The CDR3 DNA reads TGTGCCATCAGTGGACAGGGTGGGGGGAACAATGAGCAGTTCTTC. Its protein product is CAISGQGGGNNEQFF.

J is TRBJ2-7 and V is TRBV5-1; 8 bases fit TRBD2. The germline gives CDR1 SGHRS, CDR2 YFSETQ. The ends lost 2 bases at V and 5 bases at J; junction bases unmatched: 12. The CDR3 is made up of 16 amino acids. The CDR3 loop reads CASSFGRGGRLDEQYF. DNA for the CDR3: TGCGCCAGCAGCTTTGGGAGGGGCGGGAGGTTGGACGAGCAGTACTTC.